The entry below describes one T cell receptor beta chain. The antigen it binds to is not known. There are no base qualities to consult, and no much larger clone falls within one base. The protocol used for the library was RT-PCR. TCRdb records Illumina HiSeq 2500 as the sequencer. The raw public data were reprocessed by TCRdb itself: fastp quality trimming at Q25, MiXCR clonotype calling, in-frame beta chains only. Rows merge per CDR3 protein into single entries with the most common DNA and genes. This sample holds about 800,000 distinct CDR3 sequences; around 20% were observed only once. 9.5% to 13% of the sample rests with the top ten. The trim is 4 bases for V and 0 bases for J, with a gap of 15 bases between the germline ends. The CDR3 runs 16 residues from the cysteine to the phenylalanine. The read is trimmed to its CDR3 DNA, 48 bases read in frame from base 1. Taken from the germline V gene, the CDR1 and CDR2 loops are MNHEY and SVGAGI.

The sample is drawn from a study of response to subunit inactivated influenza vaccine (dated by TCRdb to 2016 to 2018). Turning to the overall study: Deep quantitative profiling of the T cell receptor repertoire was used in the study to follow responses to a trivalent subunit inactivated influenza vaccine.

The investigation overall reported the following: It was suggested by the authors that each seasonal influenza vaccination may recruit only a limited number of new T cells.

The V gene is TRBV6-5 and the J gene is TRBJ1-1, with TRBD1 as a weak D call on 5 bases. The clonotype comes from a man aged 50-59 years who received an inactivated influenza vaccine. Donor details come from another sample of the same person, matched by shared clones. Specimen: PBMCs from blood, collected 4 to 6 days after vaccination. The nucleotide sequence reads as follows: TGTGCCAGCAGTTGGCTCCGGACAAGCATGAACACTGAAGCTTTCTTT. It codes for CASSWLRTSMNTEAFF.